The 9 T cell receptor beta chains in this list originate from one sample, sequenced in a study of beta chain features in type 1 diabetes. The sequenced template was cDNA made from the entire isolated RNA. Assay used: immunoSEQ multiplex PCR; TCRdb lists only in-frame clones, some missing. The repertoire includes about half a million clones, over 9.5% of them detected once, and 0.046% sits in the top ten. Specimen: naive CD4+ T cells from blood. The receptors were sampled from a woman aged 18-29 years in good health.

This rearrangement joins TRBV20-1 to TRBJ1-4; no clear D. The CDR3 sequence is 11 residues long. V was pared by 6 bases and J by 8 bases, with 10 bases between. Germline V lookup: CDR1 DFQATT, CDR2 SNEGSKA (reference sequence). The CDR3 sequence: CSAYIREKLFF. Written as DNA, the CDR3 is TGCAGTGCATATATACGGGAAAAACTGTTTTTT.

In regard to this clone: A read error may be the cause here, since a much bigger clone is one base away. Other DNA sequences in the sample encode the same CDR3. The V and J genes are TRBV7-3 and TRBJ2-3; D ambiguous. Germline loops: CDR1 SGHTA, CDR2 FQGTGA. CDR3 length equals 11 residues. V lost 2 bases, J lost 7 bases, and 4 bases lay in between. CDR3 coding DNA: TGTGCCAGCAGCTTAGGAAATACGCAGTATTTT. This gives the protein CASSLGNTQYF.

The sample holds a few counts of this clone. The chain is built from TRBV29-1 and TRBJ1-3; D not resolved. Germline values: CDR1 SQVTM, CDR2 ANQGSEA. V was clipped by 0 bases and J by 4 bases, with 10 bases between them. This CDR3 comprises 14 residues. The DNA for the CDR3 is TGCAGCGTTGAAGATCGACTTATAGGAAACACCATATATTTT. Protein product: CSVEDRLIGNTIYF.

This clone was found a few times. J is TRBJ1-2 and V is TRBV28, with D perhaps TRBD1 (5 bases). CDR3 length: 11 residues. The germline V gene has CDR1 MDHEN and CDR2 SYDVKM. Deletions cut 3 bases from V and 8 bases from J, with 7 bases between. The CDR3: CASSLGRGYTF. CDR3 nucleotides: TGTGCCAGCAGTTTGGGACGGGGCTACACCTTC.

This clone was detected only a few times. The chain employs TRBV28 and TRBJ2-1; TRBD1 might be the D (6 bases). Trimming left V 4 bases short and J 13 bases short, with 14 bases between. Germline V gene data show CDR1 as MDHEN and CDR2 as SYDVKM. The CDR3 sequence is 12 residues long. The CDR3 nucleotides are TGTGCCAGCAGTTCCTCTGACAGGTTACAGTTCTTC. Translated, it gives CASSSSDRLQFF.

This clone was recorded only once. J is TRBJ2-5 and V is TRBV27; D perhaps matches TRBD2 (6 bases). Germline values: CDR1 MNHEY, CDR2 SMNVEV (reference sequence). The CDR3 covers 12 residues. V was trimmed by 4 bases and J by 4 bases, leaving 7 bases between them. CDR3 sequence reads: CASSSRGETQYF. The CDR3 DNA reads TGTGCCAGCAGTTCGCGGGGAGAGACCCAGTACTTC.

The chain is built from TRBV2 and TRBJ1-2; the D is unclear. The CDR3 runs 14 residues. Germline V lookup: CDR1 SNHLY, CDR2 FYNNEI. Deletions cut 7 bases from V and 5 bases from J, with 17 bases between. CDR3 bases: TGTGCCAGCACTCGGGAGGTAACGGTTTATGGCTACACCTTC. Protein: CASTREVTVYGYTF.

The CDR3 here is CASSLGAWETQYF. The CDR3 region has the DNA TGTGCCAGCAGCTTAGGAGCTTGGGAGACCCAGTACTTC. The chain employs TRBV7-6 and TRBJ2-5; D gene unclear. V lost 1 base to trimming and J lost 5 bases, with 8 bases between them. CDR3 length equals 13 residues. The germline CDR1 and CDR2 sequences are SGHVS and FNYEAQ.

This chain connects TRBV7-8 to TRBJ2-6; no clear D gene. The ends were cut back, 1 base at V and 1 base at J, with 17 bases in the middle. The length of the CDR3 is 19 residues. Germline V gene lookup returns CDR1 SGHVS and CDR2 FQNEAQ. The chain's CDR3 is CASSLEGFQQKSGANVLTF. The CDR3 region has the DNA TGTGCCAGCAGCTTAGAGGGTTTCCAACAGAAGTCTGGGGCCAACGTCCTGACTTTC.